Listed here are 29 T cell receptor beta chains from one sample, sequenced in a study of CD8 T cells in ankylosing spondylitis. TCRdb used MiXCR to reprocess the 5' RACE reads, holding one entry per CDR3 protein. The table lists fewer than 200,000 distinct CDR3 sequences, approximately 9% of them singletons. Sequencing was performed on blood, either unsorted or a sorted T cell fraction (not recorded which). These receptor sequences come from a female donor with ankylosing spondylitis or in good health (not recorded which).

The rearrangement joins TRBV27 to TRBJ2-2; D is unresolved. The V gene's germline CDR1 is MNHEY and CDR2 SMNVEV (reference sequence). Trimming took 6 bases from V and 1 from J, leaving 9 bases between them. The CDR3 length is 14 residues. The chain's CDR3 is CASSPGRNTGELFF. CDR3 coding DNA: TGTGCCAGCAGCCCTGGAAGGAACACCGGGGAGCTGTTTTTT.

This clonotype turned up a few times. Sequence at one end of the junction differs from germline and may be a read error. This chain connects TRBV7-7 to TRBJ2-5; TRBD1 might be the D (5 bases). Germline assignment: CDR1 SSHAT and CDR2 FNYEAQ (reference sequence). The CDR3 sequence is 15 residues long. As DNA, the CDR3 is TGTGCTAGCAGCTTTGGCGACAGCGAACAAGAGACCCAGTACTTC. Protein product: CASSFGDSEQETQYF.

This clonotype was seen more than once but under ten times. The chain recombines TRBV7-9 with TRBJ2-5, with D unresolved. Germline V gene lookup returns CDR1 SEHNR and CDR2 FQNEAQ (reference sequence). The CDR3 spans 13 residues. V was shortened by 2 bases and J by 4 bases, with 8 bases between the two germline ends. CDR3 in DNA: TGTGCCAGCAGCTTAAGAATCTCAGAGACCCAGTACTTC. Translating it yields CASSLRISETQYF. The variable domain in full, completed from reference TRBV7-9 and TRBJ2-5, reads DTGVSQNPRHKITKRGQNVTFRCDPISEHNRLYWYRQTLGQGPEFLTYFQNEAQLEKSRLLSDRFSAERPKGSFSTLEIQRTEQGDSAMYLCASSLRISETQYFGPGTRLLVL.

V and J are TRBV9 and TRBJ1-2; TRBD1 is a possible D gene (6 bases). CDR3 size: 16 residues. V was shortened by 0 bases and J by 0 bases, with 12 bases between the two germline ends. The germline V gene encodes CDR1 SGDLS and CDR2 YYNGEE. CDR3 DNA sequence: TGTGCCAGCAGCGTAGCCTGGGGGGCAGCTAACTATGGCTACACCTTC. This translates into CASSVAWGAANYGYTF.

The V call is TRBV9, the J call TRBJ2-2; D remains unclear. Trimming stripped 0 bases from V and 5 bases from J, with 5 bases between. The CDR3 covers 13 residues. Germline V gene lookup returns CDR1 SGDLS and CDR2 YYNGEE. For the CDR3, the DNA is TGTGCCAGCAGCGTAGACGGAACCGGGGAGCTGTTTTTT. Translating gives CASSVDGTGELFF.

On this clonotype itself: One end of the junction varies from germline; a read error may be responsible. This rearrangement joins TRBV10-3 to TRBJ2-2; 7 nucleotides line up with TRBD1. Germline V lookup: CDR1 ENHRY, CDR2 SYGVKD. This CDR3 comprises 14 residues. For the CDR3, the DNA is TGTGCCATCAGTGAGGCCTCAATCACAGGGGAGCAGTTTTTT. This sequence encodes CAISEASITGEQFF.

The sample holds a few counts of this clonotype. The chain recombines TRBV4-1 with TRBJ2-1, with a tentative D call TRBD2 (6 bases). V was clipped by 6 bases and J by 7 bases, with 16 bases between them. The germline gives CDR1 MGHRA, CDR2 YSYEKL. This CDR3 region has 14 residues. The CDR3 nucleotides are TGCGCCAGCAGTCAGTACTCTAGCGTGAATGAGCAGTTCTTC. Amino acid sequence: CASSQYSSVNEQFF.

The chain's CDR3 is CASIPVGDTEAFF. For the CDR3, the DNA is TGTGCCAGCATCCCAGTGGGGGACACTGAAGCTTTCTTT. This rearrangement joins TRBV12-3 or TRBV12-4 to TRBJ1-1; tentative D call: TRBD1 (5 bases). The ends were cut back, 7 bases at V and 3 bases at J, with 12 bases in the middle. This CDR3 comprises 13 residues.

The sample holds a few counts of this clonotype. The V gene is TRBV5-4, the J gene TRBJ1-1; the D is unclear. Trimming stripped 1 base from V and 5 bases from J, with 9 bases between. This CDR3 region has 13 residues. CDR1 and CDR2 from the germline V gene are SGHNT and YYREEE (reference sequence). The CDR3 DNA reads as TGTGCCAGCAGCTTGCCCAGGAGAACTGAAGCTTTCTTT. It codes for CASSLPRRTEAFF.

The sample holds many counts of this clonotype. V gene TRBV6-2 or TRBV6-3 combines with J gene TRBJ1-2, with a weak D call TRBD1 (5 bases). The CDR3 is 15 residues long. V dropped 4 bases and J dropped 4 bases, with 16 bases sitting between them. CDR1 is MNHEY, CDR2 SVGEGT, per germline. The CDR3 nucleotides are TGTGCCAGCAGTTTTCGACAGTCCATAGTCTATGGCTACACCTTC. Its protein is CASSFRQSIVYGYTF.

The chain couples TRBV4-3 to TRBJ1-2; D gene unclear. Germline CDR1 and CDR2: LGHNA and YSLEER. The CDR3 has 17 residues. Deletions cut 0 bases from V and 1 base from J, with 15 bases between. DNA of the CDR3: TGCGCCAGCAGCCAAGATAGGATGACGGCTGGTAACTATGGCTACACCTTC. It translates to CASSQDRMTAGNYGYTF.

This clonotype was seen at least ten times. The chain combines TRBV5-1 with TRBJ2-1; D remains ambiguous. The CDR3 runs 12 residues. Germline V lookup: CDR1 SGHRS, CDR2 YFSETQ. The germline V and J ends were trimmed by 1 base and 7 bases, with 6 bases remaining between them. This CDR3 reads CASSLTQNEQFF. CDR3 in DNA: TGCGCCAGCAGCTTGACTCAGAATGAGCAGTTCTTC.

This chain connects TRBV7-9 to TRBJ1-2; 7 nucleotides agree with TRBD1. The J segment lost 3 bases and the V segment lost 7 bases, leaving 5 bases of the junction unmatched. The CDR3 has 13 residues. The germline V gene encodes CDR1 SEHNR and CDR2 FQNEAQ (reference sequence). CDR3 nucleotides: TGTGCCAGCACCTCCGGACAGGACTATGGCTACACCTTC. Encoded protein: CASTSGQDYGYTF.

The V gene is TRBV7-8, the J gene TRBJ2-3, with unresolved D. The J call may be faulty, since TRBJ1-5 better matches the DNA end. The CDR3 contains 12 residues. Germline V lookup: CDR1 SGHVS, CDR2 FQNEAQ. The CDR3, as DNA: TGTGCCAGCAGCTTAGTAGGAGATACGCAGCATTTT. Its translation: CASSLVGDTQHF.

The V gene is TRBV20-1, the J gene TRBJ2-7; 7 bases are a match to TRBD1. CDR3 length: 14 amino acids. The germline V gene has CDR1 DFQATT and CDR2 SNEGSKA (reference sequence). Unmatched junction bases numbered 7, after V lost 2 bases and J lost 3 bases. The CDR3 DNA follows: TGCAGTGCTAGAAGTGCGACAGGGAGCTACGAGCAGTACTTC. Amino acid sequence: CSARSATGSYEQYF.

This clonotype was observed a few times. The chain is built from TRBV10-3 and TRBJ2-5; D unclear. V lost 7 bases and J lost 1, with 13 bases in between. This CDR3 has 14 residues. Germline CDR1 ENHRY, CDR2 SYGVKD. CDR3 residues: CAITDVGSQETQYF. The CDR3 DNA reads TGTGCCATCACCGACGTTGGTTCCCAAGAGACCCAGTACTTC.

The chain carries TRBV30 and TRBJ2-1; D gene unclear. The V end was cut by 2 bases, the J end by 6 bases, with 11 bases between. CDR1 is GTSNPN, CDR2 SVGIG, per germline (reference sequence). This CDR3 comprises 13 residues. The CDR3 DNA reads as TGTGCCTGGAGTTTCGGAGTCGGCAATGAGCAGTTCTTC. Protein sequence: CAWSFGVGNEQFF.

The chain couples TRBV7-6 to TRBJ2-2, with 8 nucleotides matching TRBD2. Germline trimming cut 4 bases from V and 2 bases from J; bases unmatched to any gene: 3. Germline V lookup: CDR1 SGHVS, CDR2 FNYEAQ. This CDR3 is built from 15 residues. This CDR3 reads CASSYTSGNTGELFF. The CDR3 DNA reads TGTGCCAGCAGCTACACTAGCGGAAACACCGGGGAGCTGTTTTTT.

This clonotype was counted ten times or more. The V gene is TRBV29-1, the J gene TRBJ2-7; 7 nucleotides align to TRBD1. CDR1 and CDR2 (germline): SQVTM, ANQGSEA. V lost 7 bases to trimming and J lost 3 bases; unmatched junction nucleotides: 9. This CDR3 spans 13 amino acids. The CDR3 DNA follows: TGCAGCGCCAGTCCGGGACAGAACTACGAGCAGTACTTC. This translates into CSASPGQNYEQYF.

This chain links TRBV12-3 or TRBV12-4 with TRBJ2-7, with a possible D match to TRBD1 (6 bases). With 6 bases removed from V and 4 bases from J, the gap between germline ends came to 25 bases. The CDR3 contains 17 residues. The CDR3 nucleotides are TGTGCCAGCAGCCCTGAAAAACCGGGACATCCTTTGTACGAGCAGTACTTC. Translating gives CASSPEKPGHPLYEQYF.

This clonotype was seen repeatedly, ten times or more. CDR3 nucleotides: TGTGCCAGCAGTTTGGGACTAGTGATCGAGCAGTACTTC. Translation gives CASSLGLVIEQYF. This rearrangement joins TRBV12-3 or TRBV12-4 to TRBJ2-7, with TRBD2 matching 8 bases. V gave up 3 bases and J gave up 6 bases; unmatched junction bases: 4. This CDR3 is 13 amino acids long.

This clonotype was counted only a few times. The chain has TRBV20-1 and TRBJ2-1; D call uncertain. The CDR3 is 14 residues long. Per germline, CDR1 DFQATT and CDR2 SNEGSKA (reference sequence). The V end was cut by 6 bases, the J end by 0 bases, with 12 bases between. The CDR3 region is CSALALTSYNEQFF. CDR3 DNA sequence: TGCAGTGCCCTGGCCCTAACCTCCTACAATGAGCAGTTCTTC.

This clonotype was seen ten or more times. The chain links TRBV12-3 or TRBV12-4 to TRBJ1-2, with D uncertain. V lost 6 bases to trimming and J lost 8 bases, with 16 bases between them. CDR3 length equals 13 residues. The CDR3 sequence is CASSSGPGGGYTF. DNA for the CDR3: TGTGCCAGCAGCTCAGGCCCGGGCGGCGGCTACACCTTC.

This chain joins TRBV3-1 and TRBJ1-1; TRBD1 matches 7 bases. CDR1 is LGHDT and CDR2 is YNNKEL in the germline V gene (reference sequence). J gave up 8 bases and V 5 bases, and 5 bases lay outside the gene matches. The CDR3 is 12 amino acids. The CDR3 protein is CASSGQAREAFF. The CDR3 DNA reads TGTGCCAGCAGCGGACAGGCCCGAGAAGCTTTCTTT. Looking up the rest from reference TRBV3-1 and TRBJ1-1 gives the full variable domain: DTAVSQTPKYLVTQMGNDKSIKCEQNLGHDTMYWYKQDSKKFLKIMFSYNNKELIINETVPNRFSPKSPDKAHLNLHINSLELGDSAVYFCASSGQAREAFFGQGTRLTVV.

This clonotype was counted ten times or more. The V call is TRBV10-3, the J call TRBJ2-3; no definite D call. Germline loops: CDR1 ENHRY, CDR2 SYGVKD. The CDR3 is made up of 12 amino acids. Trimming pared 4 bases from V and 5 bases from J, leaving 7 bases between. In DNA form, the CDR3 reads TGTGCCATCAGTGGAAAAGAAGATACGCAGTATTTT. Translated, it gives CAISGKEDTQYF.

V gene TRBV12-3 or TRBV12-4 combines with J gene TRBJ2-3; maybe TRBD2 (6 bases). Between the trimmed V and J ends, which lost 3 bases and 6 bases, there was a span of 16 bases. This CDR3 has 15 residues. The CDR3 protein is CASSFGGIRSDTQYF. The CDR3 nucleotides are TGTGCCAGCAGTTTTGGGGGGATTCGATCCGATACGCAGTATTTT.

This clonotype was recorded a few times. The gene calls are TRBV12-3 or TRBV12-4 and TRBJ2-1; 10 nucleotides match TRBD2. The CDR3 spans 16 residues. V was clipped by 3 bases and J by 4 bases; unmatched bases: 6. The CDR3 loop reads CASSLVLAGPYNEQFF. CDR3 DNA sequence: TGTGCCAGCAGTTTGGTACTAGCGGGACCTTACAATGAGCAGTTCTTC.

This chain joins TRBV10-2 and TRBJ2-7; D is possibly TRBD2 (6 bases). The CDR3 length is 13 residues. The V end was cut by 4 bases, the J end by 9 bases, with 16 bases between. Looked up from germline, CDR1 is WSHSY and CDR2 is SAAADI. CDR3: CASSGTGEVRQYF. DNA of the CDR3: TGCGCCAGCAGTGGGACGGGAGAGGTGAGGCAGTACTTC.

The rearrangement joins TRBV6-5 to TRBJ1-1; possible D gene TRBD1, 5 bases. CDR1 is MNHEY and CDR2 is SVGAGI in the germline V gene. The CDR3 runs to 13 residues. V gave up 0 bases and J gave up 7 bases, with 9 bases separating them. DNA for the CDR3: TGTGCCAGCAGTTACTCGAAGGGGTTTGAAGCTTTCTTT. Protein product: CASSYSKGFEAFF.